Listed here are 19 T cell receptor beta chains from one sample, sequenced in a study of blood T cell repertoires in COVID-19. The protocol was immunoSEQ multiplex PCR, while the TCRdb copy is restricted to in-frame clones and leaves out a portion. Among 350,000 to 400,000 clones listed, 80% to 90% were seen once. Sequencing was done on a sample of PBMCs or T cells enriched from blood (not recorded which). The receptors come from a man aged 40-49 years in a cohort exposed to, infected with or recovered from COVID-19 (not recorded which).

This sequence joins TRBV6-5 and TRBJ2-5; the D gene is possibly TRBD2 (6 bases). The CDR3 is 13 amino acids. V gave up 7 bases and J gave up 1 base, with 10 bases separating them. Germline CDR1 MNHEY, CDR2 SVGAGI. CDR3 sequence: CASILAAQETQYF. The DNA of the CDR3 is TGTGCCAGCATCTTAGCGGCCCAAGAGACCCAGTACTTC.

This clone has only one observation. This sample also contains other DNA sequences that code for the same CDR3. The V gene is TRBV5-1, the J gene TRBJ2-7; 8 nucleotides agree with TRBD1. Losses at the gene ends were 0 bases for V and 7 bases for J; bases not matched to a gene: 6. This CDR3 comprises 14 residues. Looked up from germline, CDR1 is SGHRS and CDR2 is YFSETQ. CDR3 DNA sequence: TGCGCCAGCAGCTTGGGACAGGGGTTTGATGAGCAGTACTTC. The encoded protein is CASSLGQGFDEQYF.

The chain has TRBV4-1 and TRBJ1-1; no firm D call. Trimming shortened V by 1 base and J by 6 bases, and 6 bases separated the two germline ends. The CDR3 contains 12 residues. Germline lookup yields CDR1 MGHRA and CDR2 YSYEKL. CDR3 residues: CASSQGGSEAFF. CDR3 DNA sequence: TGCGCCAGCAGCCAAGGAGGGTCTGAAGCTTTCTTT.

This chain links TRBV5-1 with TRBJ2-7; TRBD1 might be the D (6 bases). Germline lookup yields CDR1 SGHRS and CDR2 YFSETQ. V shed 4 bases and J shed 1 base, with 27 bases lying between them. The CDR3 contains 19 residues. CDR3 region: CASSLKVGGEQGGSYEQYF. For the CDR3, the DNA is TGCGCCAGCAGCCTCAAAGTTGGTGGGGAACAGGGTGGGTCCTACGAGCAGTACTTC.

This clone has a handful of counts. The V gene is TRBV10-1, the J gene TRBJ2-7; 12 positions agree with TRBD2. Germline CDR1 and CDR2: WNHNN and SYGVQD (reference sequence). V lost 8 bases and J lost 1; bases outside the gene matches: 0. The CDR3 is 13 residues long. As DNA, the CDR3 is TGCGCCAGCGGACTAGCGGGATCCTACGAGCAGTACTTC. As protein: CASGLAGSYEQYF.

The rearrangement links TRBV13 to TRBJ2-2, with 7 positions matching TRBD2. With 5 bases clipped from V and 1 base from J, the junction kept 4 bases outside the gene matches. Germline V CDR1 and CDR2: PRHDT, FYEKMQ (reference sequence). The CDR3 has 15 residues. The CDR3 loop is CASSSLAENTGELFF. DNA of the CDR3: TGTGCCAGCAGCAGCCTAGCGGAGAACACCGGGGAGCTGTTTTTT. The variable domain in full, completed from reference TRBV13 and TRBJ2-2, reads AAGVIQSPRHLIKEKRETATLKCYPIPRHDTVYWYQQGPGQDPQFLISFYEKMQSDKGSIPDRFSAQQFSDYHSELNMSSLELGDSALYFCASSSLAENTGELFFGEGSRLTVL.

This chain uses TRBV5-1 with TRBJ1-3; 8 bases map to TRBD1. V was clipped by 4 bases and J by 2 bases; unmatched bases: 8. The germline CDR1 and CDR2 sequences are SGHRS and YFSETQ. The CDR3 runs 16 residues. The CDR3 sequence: CASSRTRGPPGNTIYF. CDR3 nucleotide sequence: TGCGCCAGCAGCCGGACCAGGGGGCCTCCTGGAAACACCATATATTTT.

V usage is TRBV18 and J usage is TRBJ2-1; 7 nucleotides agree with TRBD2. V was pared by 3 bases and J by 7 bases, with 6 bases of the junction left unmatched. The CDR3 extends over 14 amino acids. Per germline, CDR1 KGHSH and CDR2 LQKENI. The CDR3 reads CASSPREEGNEQFF. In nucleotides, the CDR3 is TGTGCCAGCTCACCCCGGGAGGAGGGGAATGAGCAGTTCTTC.

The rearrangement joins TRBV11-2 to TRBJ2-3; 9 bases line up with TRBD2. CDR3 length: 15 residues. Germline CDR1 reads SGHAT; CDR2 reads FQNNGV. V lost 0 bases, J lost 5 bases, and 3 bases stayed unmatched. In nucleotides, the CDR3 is TGTGCCAGCAGCTTAGATCGAGCGGGAGGAGATACGCAGTATTTT. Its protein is CASSLDRAGGDTQYF.

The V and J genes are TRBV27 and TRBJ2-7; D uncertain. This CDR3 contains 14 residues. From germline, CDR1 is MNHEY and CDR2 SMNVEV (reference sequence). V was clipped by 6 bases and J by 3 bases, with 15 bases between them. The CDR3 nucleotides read TGTGCCAGCAGGCCCTCGCGGAGAGACTACGAGCAGTACTTC. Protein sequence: CASRPSRRDYEQYF.

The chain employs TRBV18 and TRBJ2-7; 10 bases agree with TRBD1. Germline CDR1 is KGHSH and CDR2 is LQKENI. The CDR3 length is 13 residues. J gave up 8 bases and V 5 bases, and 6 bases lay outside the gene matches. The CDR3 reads CASSNDRGPQQYF. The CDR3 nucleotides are TGTGCCAGCTCAAATGACAGGGGGCCCCAGCAGTACTTC.

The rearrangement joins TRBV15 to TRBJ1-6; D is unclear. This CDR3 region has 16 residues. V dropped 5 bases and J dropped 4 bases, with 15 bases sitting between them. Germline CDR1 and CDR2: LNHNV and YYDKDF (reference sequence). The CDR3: CATSPAPGEYNSPLHF. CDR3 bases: TGTGCCACCAGCCCTGCCCCCGGAGAATATAATTCACCCCTCCACTTT.

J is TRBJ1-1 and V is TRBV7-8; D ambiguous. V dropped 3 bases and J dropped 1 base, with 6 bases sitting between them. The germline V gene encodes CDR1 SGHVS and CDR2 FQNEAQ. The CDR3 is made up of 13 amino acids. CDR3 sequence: CASSLQENTEAFF. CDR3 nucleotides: TGTGCCAGCAGCTTGCAGGAGAACACTGAAGCTTTCTTT.

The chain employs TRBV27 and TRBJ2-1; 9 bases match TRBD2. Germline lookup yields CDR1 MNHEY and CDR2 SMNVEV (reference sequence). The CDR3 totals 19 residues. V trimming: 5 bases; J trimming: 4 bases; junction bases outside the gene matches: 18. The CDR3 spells CASSHSPAGGPFTYNEQFF. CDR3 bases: TGTGCCAGCAGTCACTCGCCGGCGGGAGGGCCTTTTACGTACAATGAGCAGTTCTTC.

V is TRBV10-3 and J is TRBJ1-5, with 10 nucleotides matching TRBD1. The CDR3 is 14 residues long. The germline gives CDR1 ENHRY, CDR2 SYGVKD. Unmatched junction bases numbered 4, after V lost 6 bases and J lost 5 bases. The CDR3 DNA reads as TGTGCCATCAGAGGGACAGGGGCCGATCAGCCCCAGCATTTT. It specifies CAIRGTGADQPQHF.

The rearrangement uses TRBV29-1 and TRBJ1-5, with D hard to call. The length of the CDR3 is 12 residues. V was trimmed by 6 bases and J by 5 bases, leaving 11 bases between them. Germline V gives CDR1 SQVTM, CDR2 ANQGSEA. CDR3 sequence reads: CSVADTYQPQHF. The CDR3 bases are TGCAGCGTCGCTGACACTTATCAGCCCCAGCATTTT.

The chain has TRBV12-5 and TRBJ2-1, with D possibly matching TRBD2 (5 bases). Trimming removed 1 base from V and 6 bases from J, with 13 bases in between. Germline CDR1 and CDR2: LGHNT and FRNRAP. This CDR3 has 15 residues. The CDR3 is CASGLGGPSGNEQFF. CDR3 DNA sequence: TGTGCTAGTGGTTTGGGAGGGCCCTCCGGCAATGAGCAGTTCTTC.

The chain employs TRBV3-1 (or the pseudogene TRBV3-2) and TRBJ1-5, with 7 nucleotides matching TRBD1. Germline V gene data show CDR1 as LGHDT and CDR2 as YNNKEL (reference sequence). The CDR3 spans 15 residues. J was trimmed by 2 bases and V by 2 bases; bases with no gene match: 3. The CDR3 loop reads CASSQSGQGNQPQHF. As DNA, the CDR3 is TGTGCCAGCAGCCAATCTGGACAGGGCAATCAGCCCCAGCATTTT.

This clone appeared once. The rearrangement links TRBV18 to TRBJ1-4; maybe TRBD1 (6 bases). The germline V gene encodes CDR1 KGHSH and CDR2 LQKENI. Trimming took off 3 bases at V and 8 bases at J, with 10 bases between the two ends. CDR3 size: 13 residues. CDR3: CASSPGGREKLFF. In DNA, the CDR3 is TGTGCCAGCTCACCTGGGGGCAGAGAAAAACTGTTTTTT.